One and the same sample provided the 2 T cell receptor beta chains below, sequenced in a study of T cell repertoires in cytomegalovirus infection. TCRdb passed the reads through MiXCR, listing each CDR3 protein once. The sample has 350,000 to 450,000 distinct CDR3 sequences; about a sixth are singletons. What was sequenced was PBMCs. The receptors were gathered from a human donor in good health (CMV status not recorded). Some clones in this sample may be carry-over from other donors' samples.

V gene TRBV5-1 combines with J gene TRBJ1-1, with TRBD1 as a possible D gene (5 bases). V was cut by 0 bases and J by 1 base, with 10 bases left in between. Germline V gene data show CDR1 as SGHRS and CDR2 as YFSETQ. The CDR3 is made up of 15 amino acids. The CDR3 loop reads CASSLEGVQNTEAFF. The DNA for the CDR3 is TGCGCCAGCAGCTTGGAAGGGGTCCAGAACACTGAAGCTTTCTTT.

This chain joins TRBV12-3 or TRBV12-4 and TRBJ2-2, with D uncertain. The CDR3 length is 14 residues. The V and J ends lost 5 bases and 1 base respectively, with 8 bases between them. Here the CDR3 DNA reads TGTGCCAGCAGTCCAAAACGGAACACCGGGGAGCTGTTTTTT. Translated: CASSPKRNTGELFF.